The clone carrying this TCR beta chain occurred once. No antigen is known for it. These data are taken from a study of cytomegalovirus exposure and HLA in healthy donors. About the study: The early release's HLA-typed donors yielded approximately 82 million unique TCRs. The study, taken as a whole, reports: The authors excluded some V segments, including TRBV6-2 and TRBV6-3, as indistinguishable. Researchers reportedly found TCR beta sequences accurately predicted most subjects' HLA-A and HLA-B alleles. The records held CMV serostatus as the only immune exposure information.

Germline V lookup: CDR1 SGHDT, CDR2 YYEEEE. Trimming left V 7 bases short and J 1 base short, with 15 bases between. The CDR3 runs to 16 residues. Primers: 60 Vbeta forward and 13 Jbeta reverse. Produced via immunoSEQ multiplex PCR; TCRdb's table is partial and in-frame only. Of a few hundred thousand clones listed, over 75% are singletons. The rearrangement links TRBV5-6 to TRBJ1-6, with D unclear. Material: PBMCs. The clonotype originates from a woman aged 50 to 60 in good health and CMV-seropositive. The CDR3 sequence is CASAEFLESYNSPLHF. The CDR3 DNA reads as TGTGCCAGCGCCGAATTTCTGGAGTCCTATAATTCACCCCTCCACTTT.